This T cell receptor (beta chain) was documented in a study of cytomegalovirus exposure and HLA in healthy donors. Germline assignment: CDR1 SGHTA and CDR2 FQGNSA. The CDR3 is made up of 14 amino acids. V lost 4 bases and J 9 bases, leaving 16 bases between the germline ends. This PCR relied on a set of 60 Vbeta primers and 13 Jbeta primers. Generated by immunoSEQ multiplex PCR, the TCRdb table keeps only in-frame clones and is missing some. This sample has approximately 180,000 clones, with roughly 83% found just once. The chain uses TRBV7-2 and TRBJ2-1, with a tentative D call TRBD2 (8 bases). The source of this sequence is a woman aged 50 to 60 in good health and CMV-seronegative. Sample: PBMCs. CDR3 coding DNA: TGTGCCAGCAGCTACCGGGACAGCGGGGGTGAGCAGTTCTTC. Protein: CASSYRDSGGEQFF. Looking up the rest from reference TRBV7-2 and TRBJ2-1 gives the full variable domain: GAGVSQSPSNKVTEKGKDVELRCDPISGHTALYWYRQSLGQGLEFLIYFQGNSAPDKSGLPSDRFSAERTGGSVSTLTIQRTQQEDSAVYLCASSYRDSGGEQFFGPGTRLTVL.